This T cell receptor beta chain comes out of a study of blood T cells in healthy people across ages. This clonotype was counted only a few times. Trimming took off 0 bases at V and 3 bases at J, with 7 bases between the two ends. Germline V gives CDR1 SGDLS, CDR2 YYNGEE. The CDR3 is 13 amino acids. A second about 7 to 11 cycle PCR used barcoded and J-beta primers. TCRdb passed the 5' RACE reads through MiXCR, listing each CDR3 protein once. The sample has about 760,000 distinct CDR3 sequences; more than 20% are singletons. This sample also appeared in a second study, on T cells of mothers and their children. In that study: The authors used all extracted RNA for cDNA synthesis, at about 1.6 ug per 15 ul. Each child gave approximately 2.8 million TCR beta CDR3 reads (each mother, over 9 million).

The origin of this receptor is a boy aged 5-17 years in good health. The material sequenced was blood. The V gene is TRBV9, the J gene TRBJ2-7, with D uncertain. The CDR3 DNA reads TGTGCCAGCAGCGTAGTAAGTGGCTACGAGCAGTACTTC. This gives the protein CASSVVSGYEQYF.